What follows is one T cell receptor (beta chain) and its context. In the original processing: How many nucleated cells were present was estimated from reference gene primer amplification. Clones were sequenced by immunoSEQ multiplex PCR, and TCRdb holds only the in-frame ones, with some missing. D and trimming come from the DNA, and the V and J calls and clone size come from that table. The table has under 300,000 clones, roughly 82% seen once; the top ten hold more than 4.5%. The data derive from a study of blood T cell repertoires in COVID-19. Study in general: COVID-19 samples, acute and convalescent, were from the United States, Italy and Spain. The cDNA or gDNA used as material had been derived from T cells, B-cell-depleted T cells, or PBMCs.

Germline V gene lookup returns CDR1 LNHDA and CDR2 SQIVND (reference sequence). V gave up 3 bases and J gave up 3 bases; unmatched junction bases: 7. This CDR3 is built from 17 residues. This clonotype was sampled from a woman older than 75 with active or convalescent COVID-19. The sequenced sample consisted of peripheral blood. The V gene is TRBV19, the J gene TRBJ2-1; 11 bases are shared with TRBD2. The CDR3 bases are TGTGCCAGTAGTATTTCTTCGGGACTAGCGGACTACAATGAGCAGTTCTTC. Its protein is CASSISSGLADYNEQFF. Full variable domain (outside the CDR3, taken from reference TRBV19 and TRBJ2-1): DGGITQSPKYLFRKEGQNVTLSCEQNLNHDAMYWYRQDPGQGLRLIYYSQIVNDFQKGDIAEGYSVSREKKESFPLTVTSAQKNPTAFYLCASSISSGLADYNEQFFGPGTRLTVL.